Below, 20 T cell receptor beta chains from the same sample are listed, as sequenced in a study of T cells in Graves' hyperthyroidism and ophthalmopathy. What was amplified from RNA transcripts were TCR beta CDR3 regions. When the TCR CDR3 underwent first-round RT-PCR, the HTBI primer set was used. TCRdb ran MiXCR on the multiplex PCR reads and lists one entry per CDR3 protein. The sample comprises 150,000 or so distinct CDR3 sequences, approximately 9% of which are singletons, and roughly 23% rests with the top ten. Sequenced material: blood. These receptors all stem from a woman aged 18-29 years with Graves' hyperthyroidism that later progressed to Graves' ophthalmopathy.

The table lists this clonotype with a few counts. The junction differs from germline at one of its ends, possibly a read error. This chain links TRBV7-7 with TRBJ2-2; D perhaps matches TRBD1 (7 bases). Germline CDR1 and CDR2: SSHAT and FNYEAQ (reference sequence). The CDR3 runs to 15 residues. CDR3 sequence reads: CASSPRTGGGGELFF. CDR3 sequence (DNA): TGTGCTAGCAGCCCTCGGACAGGAGGGGGCGGGGAGCTGTTTTTT.

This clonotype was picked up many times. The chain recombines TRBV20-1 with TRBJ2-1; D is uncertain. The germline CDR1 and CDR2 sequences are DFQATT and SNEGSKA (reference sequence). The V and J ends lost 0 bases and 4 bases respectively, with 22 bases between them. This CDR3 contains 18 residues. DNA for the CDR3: TGCAGTGCTAGAGACCCGGGTGACCCAACGGGTGGATACAATGAGCAGTTCTTC. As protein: CSARDPGDPTGGYNEQFF.

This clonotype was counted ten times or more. CDR3 nucleotides: TGCAGTGCTAGAGAAAGGACAGGGTCCTACAATGAGCAGTTCTTC. The encoded protein is CSARERTGSYNEQFF. This chain links TRBV20-1 with TRBJ2-1, with 8 nucleotides matching TRBD1. V was pared by 0 bases and J by 1 base, with 2 bases of the junction left unmatched. CDR1 is DFQATT, CDR2 SNEGSKA, per germline (reference sequence). CDR3 size: 15 residues.

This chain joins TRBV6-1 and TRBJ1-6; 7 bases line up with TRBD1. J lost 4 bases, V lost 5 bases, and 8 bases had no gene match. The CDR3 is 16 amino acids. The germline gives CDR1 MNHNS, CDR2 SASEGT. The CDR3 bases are TGTGCCAGCAGTCGCCGACAGGGAGTGTATAATTCACCCCTCCACTTT. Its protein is CASSRRQGVYNSPLHF.

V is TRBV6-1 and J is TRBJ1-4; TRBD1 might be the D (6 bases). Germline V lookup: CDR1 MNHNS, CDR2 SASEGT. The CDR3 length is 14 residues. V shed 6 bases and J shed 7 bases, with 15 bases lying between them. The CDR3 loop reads CASRPTGSGEKLFF. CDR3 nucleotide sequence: TGTGCCAGCAGACCTACAGGGTCGGGTGAAAAACTGTTTTTT.

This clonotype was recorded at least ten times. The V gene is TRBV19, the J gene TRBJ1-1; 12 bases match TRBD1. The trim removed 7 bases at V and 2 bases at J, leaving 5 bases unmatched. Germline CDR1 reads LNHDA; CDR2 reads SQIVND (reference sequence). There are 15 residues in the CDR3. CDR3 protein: CASTAGTGGNTEAFF. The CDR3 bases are TGTGCCAGTACCGCCGGGACAGGGGGCAACACTGAAGCTTTCTTT.

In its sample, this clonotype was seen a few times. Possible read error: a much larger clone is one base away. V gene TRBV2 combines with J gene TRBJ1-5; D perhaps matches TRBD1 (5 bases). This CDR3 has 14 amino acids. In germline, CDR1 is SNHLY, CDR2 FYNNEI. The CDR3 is CASSVVWGDQPLHF. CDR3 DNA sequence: TGTGCCAGCAGTGTAGTTTGGGGCGATCAGCCCCTGCATTTT.

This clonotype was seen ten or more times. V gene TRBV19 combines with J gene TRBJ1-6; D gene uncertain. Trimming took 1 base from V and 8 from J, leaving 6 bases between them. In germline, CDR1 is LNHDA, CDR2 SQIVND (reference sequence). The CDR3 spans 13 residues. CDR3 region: CASSIAKDSPLHF. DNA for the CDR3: TGTGCCAGTAGTATAGCAAAGGATTCACCCCTCCACTTT.

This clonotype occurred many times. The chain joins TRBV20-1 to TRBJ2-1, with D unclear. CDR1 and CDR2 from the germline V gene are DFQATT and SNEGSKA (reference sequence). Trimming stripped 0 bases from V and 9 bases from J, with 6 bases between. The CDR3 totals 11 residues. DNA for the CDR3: TGCAGTGCTAGAGAGGAGCGTGAGCAGTTCTTC. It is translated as CSAREEREQFF.

The CDR3 loop reads CASSQEAGGIYNEQFF. The CDR3 bases are TGTGCCAGCAGCCAAGAGGCGGGGGGGATTTACAATGAGCAGTTCTTC. The chain couples TRBV14 to TRBJ2-1; 9 bases align to TRBD2. The J segment lost 4 bases and the V segment lost 0 bases, leaving 4 bases of the junction unmatched. Germline V CDR1 and CDR2: SGHDN, FVKESK. This CDR3 comprises 16 residues.

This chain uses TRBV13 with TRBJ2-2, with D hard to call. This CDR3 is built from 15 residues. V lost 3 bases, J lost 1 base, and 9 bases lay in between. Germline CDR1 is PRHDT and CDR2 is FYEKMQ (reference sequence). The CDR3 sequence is CASSFNKENTGELFF. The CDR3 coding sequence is TGTGCCAGCAGCTTTAATAAGGAGAACACCGGGGAGCTGTTTTTT.

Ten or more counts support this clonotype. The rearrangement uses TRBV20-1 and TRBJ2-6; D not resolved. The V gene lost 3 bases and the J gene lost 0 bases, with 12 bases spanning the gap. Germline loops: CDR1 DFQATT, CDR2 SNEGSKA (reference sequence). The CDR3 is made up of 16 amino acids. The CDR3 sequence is CSARRTEHSGANVLTF. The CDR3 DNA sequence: TGCAGTGCTAGGCGGACGGAACACTCTGGGGCCAACGTCCTGACTTTC.

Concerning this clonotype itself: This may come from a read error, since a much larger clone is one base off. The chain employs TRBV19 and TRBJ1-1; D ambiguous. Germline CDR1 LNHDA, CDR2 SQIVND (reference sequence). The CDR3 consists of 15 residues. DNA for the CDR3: TGTGCCAGTAGTATTGGGTTGATGGAGAACACTGGAGCTTTCTTT. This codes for CASSIGLMENTGAFF.

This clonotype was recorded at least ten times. Here the CDR3 reads CASKTGQGDGYTF. DNA for the CDR3: TGTGCCAGTAAGACTGGACAGGGGGATGGCTACACCTTC. The chain carries TRBV27 and TRBJ1-2; the match to TRBD1 covers 10 bases. The CDR3 spans 13 residues. Looked up from germline, CDR1 is MNHEY and CDR2 is SMNVEV (reference sequence). The V and J ends lost 9 bases and 6 bases, in that order; junction bases with no gene match: 7.

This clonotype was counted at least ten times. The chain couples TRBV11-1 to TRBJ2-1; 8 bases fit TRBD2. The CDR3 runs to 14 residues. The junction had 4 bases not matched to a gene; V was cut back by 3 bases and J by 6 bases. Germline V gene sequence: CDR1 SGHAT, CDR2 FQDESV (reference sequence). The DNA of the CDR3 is TGTGCCAGCAGCTTCGGGACTAGTATCAATGAGCAGTTCTTC. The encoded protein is CASSFGTSINEQFF.

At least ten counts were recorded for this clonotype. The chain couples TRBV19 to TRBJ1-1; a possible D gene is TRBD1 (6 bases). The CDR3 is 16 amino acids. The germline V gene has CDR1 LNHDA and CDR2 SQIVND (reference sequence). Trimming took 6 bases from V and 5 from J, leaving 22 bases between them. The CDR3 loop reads CASSIQTAGARTEAFF. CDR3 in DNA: TGTGCCAGTAGCATCCAGACGGCGGGGGCGCGGACTGAAGCTTTCTTT.

Written as DNA, the CDR3 is TGTGCCAGCAGTCCAACGACGGGGAGGATCTACGAGCAGTACTTC. Amino acid sequence: CASSPTTGRIYEQYF. The rearrangement uses TRBV27 and TRBJ2-7; tentatively, D is TRBD2 (6 bases). The length of the CDR3 is 15 residues. The germline gives CDR1 MNHEY, CDR2 SMNVEV (reference sequence). V lost 5 bases to trimming and J lost 3 bases, with 17 bases between them.

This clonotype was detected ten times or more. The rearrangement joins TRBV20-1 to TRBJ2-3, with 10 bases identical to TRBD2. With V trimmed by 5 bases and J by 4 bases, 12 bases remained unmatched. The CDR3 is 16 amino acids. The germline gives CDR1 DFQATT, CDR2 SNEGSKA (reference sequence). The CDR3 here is CSASPRGAGGSDTQYF. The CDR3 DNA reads TGCAGTGCTTCCCCCAGAGGAGCGGGAGGGTCAGATACGCAGTATTTT.

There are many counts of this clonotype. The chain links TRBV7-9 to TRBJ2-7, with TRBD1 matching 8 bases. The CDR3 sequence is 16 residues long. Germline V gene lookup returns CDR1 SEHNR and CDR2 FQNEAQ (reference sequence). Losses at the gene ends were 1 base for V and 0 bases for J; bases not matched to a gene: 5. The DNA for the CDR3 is TGTGCCAGCAGCTTAGGGACAGGGTATAGCTCCTACGAGCAGTACTTC. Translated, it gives CASSLGTGYSSYEQYF.

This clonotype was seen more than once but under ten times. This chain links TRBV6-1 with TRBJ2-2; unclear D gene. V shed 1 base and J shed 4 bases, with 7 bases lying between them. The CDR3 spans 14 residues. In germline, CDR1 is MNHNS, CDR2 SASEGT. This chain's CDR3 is CASSEGASTGELFF. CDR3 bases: TGTGCCAGCAGTGAAGGGGCTTCCACCGGGGAGCTGTTTTTT.